The clone carrying this T cell receptor (beta chain) has a single count. In the study's own analysis: Amplified reference gene primers provided the basis for estimating nucleated cell counts. The table came from immunoSEQ multiplex PCR; TCRdb's copy has only in-frame clones and leaves some out. V and J calls and clone size are given by that table; D and trimming were obtained from the DNA. This sample has around 93,000 clones, with approximately 80% found just once. This sample was taken from a study of blood T cell repertoires in COVID-19. Study at large: Donors in the United States, Italy and Spain gave samples during acute or convalescent COVID-19. PBMCs, B-cell-depleted T cells, or T cells provided the cDNA or gDNA that made up the material.

The V end lost 7 bases, the J end lost 2 bases, and 11 bases lay between the germline ends. Germline V gene lookup returns CDR1 LNHDA and CDR2 SQIVND (reference sequence). The CDR3 covers 14 residues. The chain is built from TRBV19 and TRBJ1-4; unclear D gene. This receptor was obtained from a woman of 80 years or more with acute or convalescent COVID-19. Sequencing was done on a sample of peripheral blood. The CDR3 DNA reads as TGTGCCAGTAAGGAAACAGACACTAATGAAAAACTGTTTTTT. Its translation: CASKETDTNEKLFF.